This entry lists 30 T cell receptor beta chains sequenced from one sample in a study of regulatory and conventional T cells in RAG deficiency. Libraries were prepared by immunoSEQ multiplex PCR; TCRdb keeps only in-frame clonotypes and omits some of them. The sample includes around 30,000 clones, about 90% of them seen just once. The same data also contributed to another study, on regulatory T cells. As that report states: The primer mix had 52 TRBV and 13 TRBJ primers.

Sequencing was done on a sample of CD8+ T cells sorted from blood. These receptor sequences come from a human donor in good health.

The chain is built from TRBV7-9 and TRBJ2-1; a weak D match, TRBD2 (6 bases). Trimming left V 5 bases short and J 7 bases short, with 12 bases between. Germline loops: CDR1 SEHNR, CDR2 FQNEAQ (reference sequence). The CDR3 spans 13 residues. The CDR3 region is CASSPLGGNEQFF. Written as DNA, the CDR3 is TGTGCCAGCAGCCCACTTGGGGGGAATGAGCAGTTCTTC.

The rearrangement links TRBV9 to TRBJ2-3; 9 positions match TRBD1. J was trimmed by 5 bases and V by 3 bases; bases with no gene match: 4. Per germline, CDR1 SGDLS and CDR2 YYNGEE. This CDR3 has 14 residues. The DNA of the CDR3 is TGTGCCAGCAGCGCCACGACAGGGGGAGATACGCAGTATTTT. Residues: CASSATTGGDTQYF.

This clone appeared a few times. This sample includes further DNA sequences coding for the same CDR3. The rearrangement joins TRBV7-9 to TRBJ2-7; no definite D call. CDR1 is SEHNR, CDR2 FQNEAQ, per germline (reference sequence). Deletions cut 5 bases from V and 2 bases from J, with 10 bases between. The CDR3 spans 13 residues. The CDR3, as DNA: TGTGCCAGCAGCCCACCCGGACCCTACGAGCAGTACTTC. Its translation is CASSPPGPYEQYF.

This chain joins TRBV21-1 and TRBJ1-5. TRBV21-1 is a pseudogene locus. This CDR3 spans 17 amino acids. CDR3 in amino acids: CASSKGGAQGGFQPQHF. In nucleotides, the CDR3 is TGTGCCAGCAGCAAAGGGGGGGCACAGGGCGGATTTCAGCCCCAGCATTTT.

V gene TRBV14 combines with J gene TRBJ2-3; no clear D gene. Trimming stripped 1 base from V and 0 bases from J, with 11 bases between. Germline lookup yields CDR1 SGHDN and CDR2 FVKESK. The CDR3 covers 16 residues. In DNA form, the CDR3 reads TGTGCCAGCAGCCAAGTGTTCTACTCTAGCACAGATACGCAGTATTTT. Translating gives CASSQVFYSSTDTQYF.

The rearrangement uses TRBV7-8 and TRBJ1-1; no reliable D call. Germline loops: CDR1 SGHVS, CDR2 FQNEAQ. V lost 5 bases to trimming and J lost 0 bases, with 16 bases between them. The CDR3 runs to 16 residues. CDR3 DNA: TGTGCCAGCAGCCAACATTCACGCGGGATGAACACTGAAGCTTTCTTT. Protein product: CASSQHSRGMNTEAFF.

The V gene is TRBV6-6, the J gene TRBJ1-3, with D tentatively TRBD1 (6 bases). The germline CDR1 and CDR2 sequences are MNHNY and SVGAGI (reference sequence). The V gene lost 10 bases and the J gene lost 4 bases, with 14 bases spanning the gap. This CDR3 is built from 13 residues. DNA of the CDR3: TGTGCCACCCGTAGGGGGATAGGAAACACCATATATTTT. As protein: CATRRGIGNTIYF.

The genes are TRBV5-6 and TRBJ2-3; 8 positions agree with TRBD1. Germline V gene lookup returns CDR1 SGHDT and CDR2 YYEEEE. After removal of 4 bases from V and 2 bases from J, the junction contained 9 bases not matched to a gene. This CDR3 spans 16 amino acids. The CDR3 here is CASSPKTGDLTDTQYF. CDR3 coding DNA: TGTGCCAGCAGCCCAAAGACAGGGGACCTCACAGATACGCAGTATTTT.

This clone was counted a single time. The chain uses TRBV7-9 and TRBJ2-7; 9 nucleotides agree with TRBD1. The V segment lost 3 bases and the J segment 4 bases; nucleotides outside the gene matches: 1. The CDR3 sequence is 13 residues long. Germline loops: CDR1 SEHNR, CDR2 FQNEAQ (reference sequence). The DNA for the CDR3 is TGTGCCAGCAGCTTGGGGACAGGGTACGAGCAGTACTTC. Translation: CASSLGTGYEQYF.

This clone appeared a single time. The gene calls are TRBV9 and TRBJ2-7, with D perhaps matching TRBD1 (6 bases). This CDR3 is 16 amino acids long. The germline V and J ends were trimmed by 4 bases and 6 bases, with 23 bases remaining between them. The germline V gene has CDR1 SGDLS and CDR2 YYNGEE. CDR3: CASSPRSGESWPEQYF. CDR3 in DNA: TGTGCCAGCAGCCCCCGATCAGGGGAATCCTGGCCCGAGCAGTACTTC. Full variable domain (outside the CDR3, taken from reference TRBV9 and TRBJ2-7): DSGVTQTPKHLITATGQRVTLRCSPRSGDLSVYWYQQSLDQGLQFLIQYYNGEERAKGNILERFSAQQFPDLHSELNLSSLELGDSALYFCASSPRSGESWPEQYFGPGTRLTVT.

This clone was found once. This chain joins TRBV9 and TRBJ2-3; TRBD1 matches at 7 bases. J gave up 2 bases and V 0 bases, and 3 bases lay outside the gene matches. Germline CDR1 SGDLS, CDR2 YYNGEE. The CDR3 totals 15 residues. The DNA for the CDR3 is TGTGCCAGCAGCGTAGGAGGACAGGACACAGATACGCAGTATTTT. This sequence encodes CASSVGGQDTDTQYF.

V usage is TRBV11-2 and J usage is TRBJ1-1, with a weak D call TRBD1 (5 bases). Germline assignment: CDR1 SGHAT and CDR2 FQNNGV. The CDR3 extends over 15 amino acids. V lost 2 bases and J 3 bases, leaving 13 bases between the germline ends. Here the CDR3 reads CASSLSQGSDTEAFF. The CDR3 bases are TGTGCCAGCAGCTTAAGTCAGGGTTCGGACACTGAAGCTTTCTTT. The full variable domain, its missing parts supplied by reference TRBV11-2 and TRBJ1-1, is EAGVAQSPRYKIIEKRQSVAFWCNPISGHATLYWYQQILGQGPKLLIQFQNNGVVDDSQLPKDRFSAERLKGVDSTLKIQPAKLEDSAVYLCASSLSQGSDTEAFFGQGTRLTVV.

The V and J genes are TRBV11-3 and TRBJ2-1, with D possibly being TRBD1 (5 bases). V was clipped by 5 bases and J by 0 bases, with 11 bases between them. Germline loops: CDR1 SGHNT, CDR2 YENEEA. The CDR3 has 15 amino acids. CDR3 protein: CASSQGLLSYNEQFF. The DNA for the CDR3 is TGTGCCAGCAGCCAGGGCCTTCTCTCCTACAATGAGCAGTTCTTC.

The chain joins TRBV5-6 to TRBJ1-1, with D possibly being TRBD1 (5 bases). V lost 4 bases, J lost 5 bases, and 18 bases lay in between. Germline V lookup: CDR1 SGHDT, CDR2 YYEEEE. The CDR3 length is 15 residues. The CDR3 here is CASSPLDSGGTEAFF. DNA of the CDR3: TGTGCCAGCAGCCCACTGGACTCGGGGGGGACTGAAGCTTTCTTT.

This chain connects TRBV7-3 to TRBJ2-1; TRBD2 matches at 9 bases. With V trimmed by 5 bases and J by 5 bases, 7 bases remained unmatched. Per germline, CDR1 SGHTA and CDR2 FQGTGA. The CDR3 covers 15 residues. The CDR3 bases are TGTGCCAGCAGCCCGGGACTAGCCGATAACAATGAGCAGTTCTTC. Protein: CASSPGLADNNEQFF.

CDR3 sequence (DNA): TGTGCCAGCACCAACACGGACGGGAACACTGAAGCTTTCTTT. Translating it yields CASTNTDGNTEAFF. The chain is built from TRBV27 and TRBJ1-1; D call uncertain. Germline values: CDR1 MNHEY, CDR2 SMNVEV (reference sequence). V dropped 7 bases and J dropped 1 base, with 13 bases sitting between them. This CDR3 is 14 amino acids long.

V gene TRBV27 combines with J gene TRBJ2-5, with D perhaps TRBD2 (7 bases). Germline assignment: CDR1 MNHEY and CDR2 SMNVEV (reference sequence). The CDR3 runs to 12 residues. Trimming removed 3 bases from V and 11 bases from J, with 13 bases in between. The CDR3 is CASSFRGGEQYF. The CDR3, as DNA: TGTGCCAGCAGTTTTAGGGGGGGGGAGCAGTACTTC.

The V call is TRBV27, the J call TRBJ2-2; 9 bases are shared with TRBD2. This CDR3 is 16 amino acids long. V dropped 4 bases and J dropped 4; count of bases not matched to a gene: 7. Germline CDR1 reads MNHEY; CDR2 reads SMNVEV (reference sequence). The CDR3 bases are TGTGCCAGCAGTTCGCGGGGGGGGAGGGCCACCGGGGAGCTGTTTTTT. Translating it yields CASSSRGGRATGELFF.

CDR3 region: CASSLRDREAYEQYF. In nucleotides, the CDR3 is TGTGCCAGCAGTCTGAGGGACAGGGAGGCCTACGAGCAGTACTTC. This sequence joins TRBV27 and TRBJ2-7, with 9 bases fitting TRBD1. This CDR3 contains 15 residues. The trim removed 5 bases at V and 2 bases at J, leaving 7 bases unmatched. The germline gives CDR1 MNHEY, CDR2 SMNVEV (reference sequence).

This chain connects TRBV4-3 to TRBJ2-7, with unresolved D. V was trimmed by 0 bases and J by 4 bases, leaving 10 bases between them. Germline V lookup: CDR1 LGHNA, CDR2 YSLEER. This CDR3 contains 14 residues. CDR3 sequence: CASSQEVSEYEQYF. CDR3 bases: TGCGCCAGCAGCCAAGAAGTGTCCGAGTACGAGCAGTACTTC.

The rearrangement links TRBV9 to TRBJ1-1; D is perhaps TRBD1 (6 bases). Per the germline V gene, CDR1 is SGDLS and CDR2 is YYNGEE. V dropped 6 bases and J dropped 4 bases, with 10 bases sitting between them. This CDR3 region has 12 residues. The CDR3 nucleotides are TGTGCCAGCAAGGGGGGAGGCACTGAAGCTTTCTTT. The encoded protein is CASKGGGTEAFF.

This chain uses TRBV30 with TRBJ2-3; D may be TRBD2 (6 bases). The CDR3 runs to 15 residues. Trimming took 1 base from V and 1 from J, leaving 12 bases between them. Germline CDR1 GTSNPN, CDR2 SVGIG (reference sequence). The CDR3 region is CAWSGSSGRTDTQYF. The CDR3 DNA sequence: TGTGCCTGGAGTGGATCCAGCGGGCGCACAGATACGCAGTATTTT.

This clone came up a few times. This chain uses TRBV19 with TRBJ1-6; D is possibly TRBD1 (6 bases). The CDR3 sequence is 12 residues long. V gave up 7 bases and J gave up 9 bases, with 10 bases separating them. Germline CDR1 is LNHDA and CDR2 is SQIVND (reference sequence). The CDR3 is CASNVGGSPLHF. The CDR3 DNA reads as TGTGCCAGTAACGTAGGGGGTTCACCCCTCCACTTT.

This sequence joins TRBV12-1 and TRBJ1-1; the tabulated D call, TRBD1, remains unverified against the DNA. TRBV12-1 is classified as a pseudogene. The CDR3 has 17 amino acids. The CDR3 DNA follows: TGTGCCAGCAGCTTTGTGTGGGACAGGGGTCGGGACACTGAAGCTTTCTTT. Translating gives CASSFVWDRGRDTEAFF.

As for this clone: A junction boundary mismatches the germline segment, possibly from a read error. The chain is built from TRBV28 and TRBJ1-2, with TRBD1 matching 8 bases. From germline, CDR1 is MDHEN and CDR2 SYDVKM. This CDR3 has 16 residues. CDR3 DNA sequence: TGTGCCAGCAGGCCCTGGGGACAGGCTATAAACTTTGGCTACACCTTC. This sequence encodes CASRPWGQAINFGYTF.

Details on this clone: The identical CDR3 is also encoded by other nucleotide sequences in the sample. The chain links TRBV27 to TRBJ2-2; D might be TRBD1 or TRBD2, each matching 5 bases. V was shortened by 1 base and J by 6 bases, with 15 bases between the two germline ends. The CDR3 covers 16 residues. Per the germline V gene, CDR1 is MNHEY and CDR2 is SMNVEV (reference sequence). The CDR3 loop reads CASSLLGVGRAGELFF. The DNA of the CDR3 is TGTGCCAGCAGTTTATTGGGGGTGGGTCGGGCCGGGGAGCTGTTTTTT.

The rearrangement links TRBV7-9 to TRBJ1-1, with 9 nucleotides matching TRBD1. Germline V gives CDR1 SEHNR, CDR2 FQNEAQ (reference sequence). The CDR3 contains 17 residues. V gave up 1 base and J gave up 1 base; unmatched junction bases: 7. DNA for the CDR3: TGTGCCAGCAGCTTAGTGGGACAGGGAATGGGGAACACTGAAGCTTTCTTT. It yields the protein CASSLVGQGMGNTEAFF.

This chain uses TRBV10-1 with TRBJ2-2, with D unresolved. Germline V gene lookup returns CDR1 WNHNN and CDR2 SYGVQD (reference sequence). The V end lost 3 bases, the J end lost 1 base, and 12 bases lay between the germline ends. CDR3 length: 16 residues. CDR3 sequence: CASSEGNRKNTGELFF. CDR3 coding DNA: TGCGCCAGCAGTGAAGGGAATAGGAAGAACACCGGGGAGCTGTTTTTT.

In this sample, this clone turned up a few times. The chain carries TRBV19 and TRBJ2-2; 10 positions agree with TRBD2. Germline loops: CDR1 LNHDA, CDR2 SQIVND (reference sequence). With 5 bases clipped from V and 5 bases from J, the junction kept 2 bases outside the gene matches. There are 14 residues in the CDR3. CDR3 residues: CASSWTSGTGELFF. CDR3 DNA: TGTGCCAGTAGTTGGACTAGCGGAACCGGGGAGCTGTTTTTT.

This chain links TRBV7-8 with TRBJ1-2, with D uncertain. CDR1 and CDR2 from the germline V gene are SGHVS and FQNEAQ. Trimming took 0 bases from V and 7 from J, leaving 9 bases between them. The CDR3 covers 13 residues. CDR3 nucleotides: TGTGCCAGCAGCTTAGCGCTCGGTTCTGGCTACACCTTC. This translates into CASSLALGSGYTF.